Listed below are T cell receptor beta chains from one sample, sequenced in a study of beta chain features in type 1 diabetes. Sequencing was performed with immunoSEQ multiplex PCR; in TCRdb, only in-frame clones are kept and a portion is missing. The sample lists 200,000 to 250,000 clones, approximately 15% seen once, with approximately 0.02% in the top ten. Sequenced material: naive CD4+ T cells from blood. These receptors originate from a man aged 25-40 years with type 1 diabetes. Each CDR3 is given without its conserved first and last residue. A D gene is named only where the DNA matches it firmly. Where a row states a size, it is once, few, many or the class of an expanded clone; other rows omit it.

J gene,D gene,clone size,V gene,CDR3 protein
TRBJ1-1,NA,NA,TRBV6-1,ASSELGRAREAF
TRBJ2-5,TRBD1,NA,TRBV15,ATSRETGAQETQY
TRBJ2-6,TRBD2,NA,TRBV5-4,ASSGGRAGANVLT
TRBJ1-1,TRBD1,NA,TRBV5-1,ASSQQGGNTEAF
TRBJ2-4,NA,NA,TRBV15,ATSRPLGTGGPKNIQY
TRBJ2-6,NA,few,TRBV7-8,ASSTRFSGANVLT
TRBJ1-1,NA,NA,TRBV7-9,ASCTDPNTEAF
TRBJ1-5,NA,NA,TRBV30,AWSGSTHNQPQH
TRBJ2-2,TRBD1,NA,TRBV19,ASTTDRVHTGELF
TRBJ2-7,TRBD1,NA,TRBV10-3,AIRPGQGDYEQY
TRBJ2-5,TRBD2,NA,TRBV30,AWSKRLAGVETQY
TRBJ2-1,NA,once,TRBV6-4,ASSAGSYNEQF
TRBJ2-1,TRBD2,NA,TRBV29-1,SAKGSSGGNEQF
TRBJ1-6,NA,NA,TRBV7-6,ASSPRADNSPLH
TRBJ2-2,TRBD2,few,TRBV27,ASSLRLAGDTGELF
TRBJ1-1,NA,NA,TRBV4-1,ASSPFSRTEMNTEAF
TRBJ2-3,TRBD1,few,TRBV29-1,SAPGTGVTDTQY
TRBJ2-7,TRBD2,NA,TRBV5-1,ASSLNAGTSGYEQY
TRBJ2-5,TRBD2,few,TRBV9,ASSETSGQETQY
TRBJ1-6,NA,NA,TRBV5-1,ASSFSRDTNSPLH
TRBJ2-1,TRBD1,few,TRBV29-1,SVGGQGNSYNEQF
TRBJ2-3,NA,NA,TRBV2,ASSEATSPRRDTQY
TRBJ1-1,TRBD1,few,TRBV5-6,ASSRDRGTF
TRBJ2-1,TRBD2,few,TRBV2,ASATSGGYNEQF
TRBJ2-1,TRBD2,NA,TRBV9,ASSVEGLVRRGNEQF
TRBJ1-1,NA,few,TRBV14,ASSQDRGGWDTNTEAF
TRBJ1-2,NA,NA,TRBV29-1,SVEFTANYGYT
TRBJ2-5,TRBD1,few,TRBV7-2,ASSLTPGQIPTAQY
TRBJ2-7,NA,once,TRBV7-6,ASSLGLRTEPTYGQY
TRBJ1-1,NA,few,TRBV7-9,ASSFADVGAF
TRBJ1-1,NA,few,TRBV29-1,SVHLQAQNTEAF
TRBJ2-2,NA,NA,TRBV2,ASSPQGLLNTGELF
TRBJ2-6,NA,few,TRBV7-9,ASSRQSSSGANVLT
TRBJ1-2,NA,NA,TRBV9,ASSVSRTTLNYGYT
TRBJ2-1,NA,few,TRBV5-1,ASSLANNEQF
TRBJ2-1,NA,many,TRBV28,ASSPYGNEQF
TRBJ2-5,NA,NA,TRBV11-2,ASSLEIAVDPVETQY
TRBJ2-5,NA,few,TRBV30,AWSVWLGQEQY